In this sample, the clone carrying this T cell receptor (beta chain) turned up a few times. The antigen remains unidentified. The sample comes from a study of beta chain features in type 1 diabetes. For the study at large: Age, gender and cell yields were alike across patients and healthy donors. Findings and limits, study-wide: In the patient group, naive, central memory and Treg TCRB repertoires seemed more alike than in the healthy donor group.

The germline V gene has CDR1 SEHNR and CDR2 FQNEAQ (reference sequence). J gave up 7 bases and V 2 bases, and 11 bases lay outside the gene matches. CDR3 length: 17 residues. cDNA synthesis used the whole RNA isolate, giving expressed TCRB sequences. Clones were sequenced by immunoSEQ multiplex PCR, and TCRdb holds only the in-frame ones, with some missing. The sample contains under 900,000 clones, about 17% of which appear only once. This chain uses TRBV7-9 with TRBJ2-1, with 10 bases that match TRBD2. This TCR came from a woman between 18 and 29 years old in good health. What was sequenced was naive CD4+ T cells from blood. The CDR3 region has the DNA TGTGCCAGCAGCTTATCAAGCGGGAGGGTGGTTGGGAATGAGCAGTTCTTC. As protein: CASSLSSGRVVGNEQFF.